Below are 28 T cell receptor beta chains sequenced from a single sample in a study of metastatic and nonmetastatic thyroid tumors. Using MiXCR, TCRdb re-called clones from the PCR reads. The sample contains roughly 18,000 clones, under 30% of which appear only once. Every patient was untreated before thyroid surgery. The sample was tumor tissue. The receptors stem from a female donor with papillary thyroid cancer or a benign thyroid nodule (not recorded which). Some clones in this sample may be carry-over from other donors' samples.

V and J are TRBV20-1 and TRBJ2-7, with 9 bases lining up with TRBD2. Unmatched junction bases numbered 8, after V lost 6 bases and J lost 2 bases. The germline CDR1 and CDR2 sequences are DFQATT and SNEGSKA (reference sequence). The CDR3 covers 14 residues. As DNA, the CDR3 is TGCAGTGCCGTAGGAGCGGGAGGTACCTACGAGCAGTACTTC. Its translation is CSAVGAGGTYEQYF.

This rearrangement joins TRBV6-1 to TRBJ1-6; tentative D call: TRBD1 (6 bases). Germline loops: CDR1 MNHNS, CDR2 SASEGT. The ends were cut back, 6 bases at V and 6 bases at J, with 9 bases in the middle. This CDR3 spans 13 amino acids. The CDR3, as DNA: TGTGCCAGCAGCCAGGACAGTAATTCACCCCTCCACTTT. It codes for CASSQDSNSPLHF.

This clone was seen more than once but under ten times. J is TRBJ2-1 and V is TRBV6-2 or TRBV6-3, with D perhaps matching TRBD1 or TRBD2 (6 bases each). The CDR3 totals 15 residues. V was trimmed by 8 bases and J by 0 bases, leaving 14 bases between them. Germline CDR1 MNHEY, CDR2 SVGEGT. The CDR3: CASCPGGDSYNEQFF. The CDR3 DNA sequence: TGTGCCAGCTGCCCCGGGGGCGACTCCTACAATGAGCAGTTCTTC.

V and J are TRBV7-8 and TRBJ1-5, with 10 bases lining up with TRBD1. Looked up from germline, CDR1 is SGHVS and CDR2 is FQNEAQ. The CDR3 totals 17 residues. V shed 5 bases, J shed 4 bases, and the junction held 11 bases outside the gene matches. In DNA form, the CDR3 reads TGTGCCAGCAGCATCGGGGCGGGACAGGGGCCGAATCAGCCCCAGCATTTT. Translation gives CASSIGAGQGPNQPQHF.

This sequence joins TRBV2 and TRBJ2-5, with D perhaps TRBD1 or TRBD2 (5 bases each). The CDR3 has 18 residues. Deletions cut 1 base from V and 4 bases from J, with 22 bases between. Germline V lookup: CDR1 SNHLY, CDR2 FYNNEI. The CDR3 nucleotides read TGTGCCAGCAGTGAAGATTACCCGGGACGGAGCCAACCAGAGACCCAGTACTTC. It specifies CASSEDYPGRSQPETQYF.

The sample holds one count of this clone. This chain joins TRBV13 and TRBJ2-2, with D uncertain. CDR1 and CDR2 (germline): PRHDT, FYEKMQ (reference sequence). V lost 5 bases and J 8 bases, leaving 9 bases between the germline ends. This CDR3 region has 12 residues. In DNA, the CDR3 is TGTGCCAGCAGCCGTAATGGAGGGGAGCTGTTTTTT. Protein sequence: CASSRNGGELFF. The entire variable domain, with the rest obtained from reference TRBV13 and TRBJ2-2, is as follows: AAGVIQSPRHLIKEKRETATLKCYPIPRHDTVYWYQQGPGQDPQFLISFYEKMQSDKGSIPDRFSAQQFSDYHSELNMSSLELGDSALYFCASSRNGGELFFGEGSRLTVL.

By sample fraction, this clone is medium-sized (0.01 to 0.1%). The chain couples TRBV2 to TRBJ1-4, with 9 nucleotides matching TRBD1. The V segment lost 7 bases and the J segment 6 bases; nucleotides outside the gene matches: 9. There are 15 residues in the CDR3. Germline assignment: CDR1 SNHLY and CDR2 FYNNEI. The CDR3 reads CASTLIGDRDEKLFF. Written as DNA, the CDR3 is TGTGCCAGCACCCTAATAGGGGACAGGGATGAAAAACTGTTTTTT.

This clone was seen ten or more times. The J gene is TRBJ1-3, the V gene TRBV12-3 or TRBV12-4; D is uncertain. V gave up 3 bases and J gave up 2 bases, with 20 bases separating them. The CDR3 contains 18 residues. Here the CDR3 reads CASSFPAGGRRTGNTIYF. The CDR3 DNA reads TGTGCCAGCAGTTTTCCGGCAGGTGGACGAAGGACTGGAAACACCATATATTTT.

This chain links TRBV5-1 with TRBJ2-1; no definite D call. V was pared by 3 bases and J by 3 bases, with 7 bases between. Per the germline V gene, CDR1 is SGHRS and CDR2 is YFSETQ. CDR3 length: 13 amino acids. CDR3 residues: CASSSRDYNEQFF. In nucleotides, the CDR3 is TGCGCCAGCAGCTCTAGGGACTACAATGAGCAGTTCTTC. The full variable domain, rest sourced from reference TRBV5-1 and TRBJ2-1, is KAGVTQTPRYLIKTRGQQVTLSCSPISGHRSVSWYQQTPGQGLQFLFEYFSETQRNKGNFPGRFSGRQFSNSRSEMNVSTLELGDSALYLCASSSRDYNEQFFGPGTRLTVL.

This clone was seen at least ten times. The gene calls are TRBV11-3 and TRBJ1-1; D is possibly TRBD1 (5 bases). This CDR3 is built from 15 residues. Trimming shortened V by 4 bases and J by 0 bases, and 12 bases separated the two germline ends. Germline CDR1 reads SGHNT; CDR2 reads YENEEA. CDR3 residues: CASSSVGAVNTEAFF. CDR3 nucleotides: TGTGCCAGCAGCTCGGTCGGGGCAGTGAACACTGAAGCTTTCTTT.

The J gene is TRBJ2-3, the V gene TRBV28; D ambiguous. Trimming cost V 2 bases and J 4 bases, with 13 bases left between them. Looked up from germline, CDR1 is MDHEN and CDR2 is SYDVKM. The CDR3 contains 15 residues. The CDR3 protein is CASSLQIKGADTQYF. Written as DNA, the CDR3 is TGTGCCAGCAGTTTACAAATCAAAGGCGCAGATACGCAGTATTTT.

The chain carries TRBV12-3 or TRBV12-4 and TRBJ1-5; D unresolved. The CDR3 has 12 residues. Deletions cut 1 base from V and 7 bases from J, with 5 bases between. CDR3 DNA sequence: TGTGCCAGCAGTTTAGGCGGGCAGCCCCAGCATTTT. Residues: CASSLGGQPQHF.

The CDR3 reads CATSQGWGVGEETQYF. DNA of the CDR3: TGTGCCACCAGCCAGGGGTGGGGGGTAGGTGAAGAGACCCAGTACTTC. The chain has TRBV15 and TRBJ2-5; D could derive from TRBD1 or TRBD2 (6 bases each). CDR1 is LNHNV, CDR2 YYDKDF, per germline (reference sequence). The V end lost 5 bases, the J end lost 3 bases, and 19 bases lay between the germline ends. CDR3 length: 16 amino acids.

The rearrangement links TRBV6-2 or TRBV6-3 to TRBJ2-7; TRBD2 is a possible D gene (5 bases). CDR1 and CDR2 (germline): MNHEY, SVGEGT. V was cut by 6 bases and J by 1 base, with 10 bases left in between. This CDR3 spans 13 amino acids. The CDR3 here is CASRVRESYEQYF. For the CDR3, the DNA is TGTGCCAGCAGGGTGAGGGAGTCCTACGAGCAGTACTTC.

V gene TRBV2 combines with J gene TRBJ2-1, with D possibly matching TRBD2 (6 bases). V lost 8 bases, J lost 6 bases, and 23 bases lay in between. Germline values: CDR1 SNHLY, CDR2 FYNNEI. The CDR3 has 16 amino acids. In nucleotides, the CDR3 is TGTGCCAGCGTCGGTAGGGAAGATCGAGCGGGCAATGAGCAGTTCTTC. Encoded protein: CASVGREDRAGNEQFF. The full variable domain, rest sourced from reference TRBV2 and TRBJ2-1, is EPEVTQTPSHQVTQMGQEVILRCVPISNHLYFYWYRQILGQKVEFLVSFYNNEISEKSEIFDDQFSVERPDGSNFTLKIRSTKLEDSAMYFCASVGREDRAGNEQFFGPGTRLTVL.

In its sample, this clone was seen a few times. This chain connects TRBV6-1 to TRBJ1-1; D possibly corresponds to TRBD1 (5 bases). Trimming shortened V by 6 bases and J by 4 bases, and 12 bases separated the two germline ends. This CDR3 spans 13 amino acids. The germline V gene encodes CDR1 MNHNS and CDR2 SASEGT. The CDR3 DNA follows: TGTGCCAGCAGCTTCGGGGGAGGCACTGAAGCTTTCTTT. Translation gives CASSFGGGTEAFF.

This clone came up a few times. The rearrangement uses TRBV27 and TRBJ2-3; the D is unclear. Germline V CDR1 and CDR2: MNHEY, SMNVEV (reference sequence). With 6 bases removed from V and 0 bases from J, the gap between germline ends came to 16 bases. The CDR3 sequence is 16 residues long. This CDR3 reads CASSEWAPSSTDTQYF. Here the CDR3 DNA reads TGTGCCAGCAGCGAGTGGGCGCCTTCTAGCACAGATACGCAGTATTTT.

V is TRBV6-1 and J is TRBJ2-5; D is uncertain. The CDR3 runs to 14 residues. Trimming took off 2 bases at V and 1 base at J, with 8 bases between the two ends. Germline CDR1 and CDR2: MNHNS and SASEGT. CDR3 sequence reads: CASSEPIVQETQYF. Written as DNA, the CDR3 is TGTGCCAGCAGTGAACCGATAGTCCAAGAGACCCAGTACTTC.

The J gene is TRBJ2-7, the V gene TRBV9, with D tentatively TRBD2 (6 bases). Germline-derived CDR1 and CDR2 are SGDLS and YYNGEE. The V gene lost 0 bases and the J gene lost 2 bases, with 12 bases spanning the gap. This CDR3 comprises 15 residues. The CDR3 sequence: CASSVAGDWTYEQYF. DNA for the CDR3: TGTGCCAGCAGCGTAGCGGGGGATTGGACCTACGAGCAGTACTTC.

The rearrangement joins TRBV5-1 to TRBJ2-2; TRBD2 is a possible D gene (6 bases). V lost 6 bases and J lost 5, with 11 bases in between. Germline V gene lookup returns CDR1 SGHRS and CDR2 YFSETQ. This CDR3 has 13 residues. CDR3 nucleotide sequence: TGCGCCAGCACCGCCGGGGGTACCGGGGAGCTGTTTTTT. It yields the protein CASTAGGTGELFF.

The V call is TRBV20-1, the J call TRBJ1-3; D call uncertain. The CDR3 has 14 amino acids. V shed 7 bases and J shed 0 bases, with 13 bases lying between them. The germline CDR1 and CDR2 sequences are DFQATT and SNEGSKA (reference sequence). CDR3 amino acids: CSGAATSSGNTIYF. The CDR3 DNA reads TGCAGTGGGGCCGCGACGAGCTCTGGAAACACCATATATTTT.

The chain recombines TRBV20-1 with TRBJ1-2; 7 bases are a match to TRBD1. The germline V gene has CDR1 DFQATT and CDR2 SNEGSKA (reference sequence). V shed 6 bases and J 4 bases; nucleotides not matched to a gene: 11. The CDR3 runs 14 residues. The CDR3 loop reads CSAIRQGDSYGYTF. The CDR3 region has the DNA TGCAGTGCCATTAGACAGGGTGACTCCTATGGCTACACCTTC.

A single count supports this clone. The chain is built from TRBV11-2 and TRBJ2-5; 10 positions agree with TRBD2. Germline assignment: CDR1 SGHAT and CDR2 FQNNGV. V dropped 5 bases and J dropped 4; count of bases not matched to a gene: 13. This CDR3 has 17 amino acids. CDR3 DNA: TGTGCCAGCAGCCCACCAGGTCAACTAGCGGGGAGAGAGACCCAGTACTTC. Its translation is CASSPPGQLAGRETQYF.

This clone was seen a handful of times. The V gene is TRBV6-1, the J gene TRBJ1-6, with D maybe TRBD1 (6 bases). V was cut by 3 bases and J by 9 bases, with 12 bases left in between. The germline V gene encodes CDR1 MNHNS and CDR2 SASEGT. The CDR3 contains 14 residues. The chain's CDR3 is CASSDRWTVSPLHF. The CDR3 coding sequence is TGTGCCAGCAGTGACCGTTGGACAGTTTCACCCCTCCACTTT.

Judged by abundance, this clone is medium-sized. Sequence at one end of the junction differs from germline and may be a read error. The rearrangement uses TRBV6-1 and TRBJ1-3; tentative D call: TRBD1 (5 bases). Germline CDR1 and CDR2: MNHNS and SASEGT. The CDR3 extends over 12 amino acids. The CDR3 protein is CACREGGNTIYF. The CDR3 coding sequence is TGTGCCTGCAGGGAAGGCGGAAACACCATATATTTT.

This clone was seen a handful of times. This sequence joins TRBV25-1 and TRBJ2-1; unclear D gene. The CDR3 is 15 residues long. V lost 4 bases to trimming and J lost 3 bases, with 13 bases between them. Germline-derived CDR1 and CDR2 are MGHDK and SYGVNS. The CDR3 region has the DNA TGTGCCAGCAGTGCCCAGGCGGAGTTCTACAATGAGCAGTTCTTC. Translated: CASSAQAEFYNEQFF.

The genes are TRBV7-8 and TRBJ2-7, with TRBD2 matching 9 bases. Germline CDR1 SGHVS, CDR2 FQNEAQ. CDR3 length: 15 residues. V gave up 5 bases and J gave up 6 bases; unmatched junction bases: 11. CDR3 nucleotides: TGTGCCAGCAGCCCTTCACGGCGGGAGGGCCCCGAGCAGTACTTC. The encoded protein is CASSPSRREGPEQYF.

The chain is built from TRBV9 and TRBJ1-2; TRBD1 matches at 8 bases. Trimming at V came to 3 bases and at J to 3 bases, leaving 1 base not matched to a gene. The CDR3 consists of 13 residues. Germline CDR1 reads SGDLS; CDR2 reads YYNGEE. For the CDR3, the DNA is TGTGCCAGCAGCGCAGGGGGCGACTATGGCTACACCTTC. Encoded protein: CASSAGGDYGYTF.